This T cell receptor (beta chain) was observed in a study of cytomegalovirus exposure and HLA in healthy donors. Looking at the study overall: Among the roughly 400 genotyped donors, less than 85% were placed in the Caucasian-associated ancestry cluster.

Findings and caveats of the study: There were some public TCRs occurring in many donors, but most TCR sequences were rare. A prior analysis recorded that most TCR beta V segments were productive about 90% or about 30% of the time. At a 0.05 false discovery rate, a later analysis found approximately 17,000 TCR beta sequences to be associated with HLA alleles.

Regarding this clone: As yet, its antigen is unknown.

PCR involved 60 Vbeta and 13 Jbeta primers. Produced via immunoSEQ multiplex PCR; TCRdb's table is partial and in-frame only. This listing includes approximately 120,000 clones. The CDR3 has 16 residues. Per the germline V gene, CDR1 is SEHNR and CDR2 is FQNEAQ (reference sequence). Unmatched junction bases numbered 10, after V lost 5 bases and J lost 1 base. The V gene is TRBV7-9, the J gene TRBJ2-5, with 7 positions matching TRBD1. This receptor was identified in a man aged 25 to 40 in good health and CMV-seronegative. The sequenced sample was PBMCs. For the CDR3, the DNA is TGTGCCAGCAGCCTAGGGACAGCAAGTTTCCAAGAGACCCAGTACTTC. This codes for CASSLGTASFQETQYF.